A selection of T cell receptor beta chains follows, all from one sample in a study of T cell responses to AZD1222 COVID-19 vaccine. Repertoires were generated with immunoSEQ multiplex PCR, while TCRdb's copy carries only in-frame clones and drops some. This sample carries 150,000 to 200,000 clones, 90% to 95% of them seen once, and the ten largest clones take 7.5% to 10%. This specimen consisted of peripheral blood, obtained on day 0 of AZD1222 vaccination. The origin of the receptors is an adult in good health. CDR3s include the opening cysteine and the closing phenylalanine or tryptophan. Part of the rows lack a size; the others show once, few, many or a class for expanded clones.

clone_size j_call v_call cdr3_aa
. TRBJ2-5 TRBV7-2 CASSVLAGDLQETQYF
. TRBJ2-7 TRBV15 CATRDPAEISYEQYF
. TRBJ1-3 TRBV29-1 CSVDRGDTIYF
. TRBJ1-1 TRBV28 CASSFVGRDTEAFF
. TRBJ2-7 TRBV7-2 CASSLGGHSSYEQYF
. TRBJ2-5 TRBV11-3 CASSNQGRETQYF
once TRBJ1-1 TRBV28 CASSFSGQDLRAFF
. TRBJ1-2 TRBV6-4 CASSDGRFNGYTF
. TRBJ2-7 TRBV6-5 CASSHRTDYYEQYF
. TRBJ2-7 TRBV27 CASSPSGQGYEQYF
. TRBJ1-2 TRBV6-1 CASSEGSGGVYGYTF
. TRBJ1-5 TRBV6-4 CASSDCREDWGNQPQHF
. TRBJ2-5 TRBV7-9 CASSFSSLAGGPETQYF
. TRBJ2-1 TRBV5-4 CASSGVGSSYNEQFF
once TRBJ1-3 TRBV29-1 CSATMGVIGGNTIYF
. TRBJ2-1 TRBV7-9 CASSLRELNEQFF
once TRBJ1-1 TRBV4-1 CASSQGGQPEAFF
few TRBJ1-2 TRBV30 CAWGGWGAYGYTF
. TRBJ2-7 TRBV28 CASSLRRDSNEQYF
. TRBJ2-2 TRBV10-3 CAIGTPNTGELFF